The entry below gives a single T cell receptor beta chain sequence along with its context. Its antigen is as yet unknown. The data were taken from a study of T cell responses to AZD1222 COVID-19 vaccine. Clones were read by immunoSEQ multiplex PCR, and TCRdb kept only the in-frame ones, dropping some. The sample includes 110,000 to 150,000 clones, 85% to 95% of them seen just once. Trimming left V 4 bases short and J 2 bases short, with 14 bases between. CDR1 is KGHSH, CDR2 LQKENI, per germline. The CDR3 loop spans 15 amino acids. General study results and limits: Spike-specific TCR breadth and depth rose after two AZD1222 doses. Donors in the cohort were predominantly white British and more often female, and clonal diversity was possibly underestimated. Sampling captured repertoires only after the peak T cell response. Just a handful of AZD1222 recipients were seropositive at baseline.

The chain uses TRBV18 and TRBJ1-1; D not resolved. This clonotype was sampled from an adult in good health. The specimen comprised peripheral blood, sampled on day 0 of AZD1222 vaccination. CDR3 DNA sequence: TGTGCCAGCTCACTCGGGATCCTAGGAAACACTGAAGCTTTCTTT. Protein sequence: CASSLGILGNTEAFF.